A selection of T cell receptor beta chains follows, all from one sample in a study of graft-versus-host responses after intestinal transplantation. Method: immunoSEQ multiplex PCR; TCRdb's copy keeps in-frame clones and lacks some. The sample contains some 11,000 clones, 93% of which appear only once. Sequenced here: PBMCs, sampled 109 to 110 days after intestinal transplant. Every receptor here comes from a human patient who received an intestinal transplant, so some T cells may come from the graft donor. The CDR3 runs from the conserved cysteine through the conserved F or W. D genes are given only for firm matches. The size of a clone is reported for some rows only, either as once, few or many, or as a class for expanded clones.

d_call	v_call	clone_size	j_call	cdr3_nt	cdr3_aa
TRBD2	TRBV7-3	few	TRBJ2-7	TGTGCCAGCAGCTTGAGTAGCGGGAATCACGAGCAGTACTTC	CASSLSSGNHEQYF
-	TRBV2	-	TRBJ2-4	TGTGCCAGCGCGACGGGAAGGGGGTTTGACAAAAACATTCAGTACTTC	CASATGRGFDKNIQYF
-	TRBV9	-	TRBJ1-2	TGTGCCAGCAGCGTTGAGGACGGTAACTATGGCTACACCTTC	CASSVEDGNYGYTF
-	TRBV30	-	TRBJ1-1	TGTGCCTGGTTGGGGGCAGAGCTCCTGAACACTGAAGCTTTCTTT	CAWLGAELLNTEAFF
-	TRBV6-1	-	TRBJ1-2	TGTGCCAGCAGTGAAGTCGGCAACTATGGCTACACCTTC	CASSEVGNYGYTF
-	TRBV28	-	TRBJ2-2	TGTGCCAGCAGTGCCCCGTGGGGGGAGCTGTTTTTT	CASSAPWGELFF
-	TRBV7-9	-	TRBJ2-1	TGTGCCAGCAGCTTTTCTGGGGATGAGCAGTTCTTC	CASSFSGDEQFF
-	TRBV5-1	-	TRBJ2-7	TGCGCCAGCAGCTTGGCCTACGAGCAGTACTTC	CASSLAYEQYF
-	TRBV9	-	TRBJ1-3	TGTGCCAGTAGCGGCATCTTCCCTGGAAACACCATATATTTT	CASSGIFPGNTIYF
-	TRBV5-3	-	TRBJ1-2	TGTGCCAGAAGCTTCCAGGGGCGCCGTCGGGGCTACACCTTC	CARSFQGRRRGYTF
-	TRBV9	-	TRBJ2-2	TGTGCCAGCAGCGTAGTATCACAGGGCCCCGGGGAGCTGTTTTTT	CASSVVSQGPGELFF
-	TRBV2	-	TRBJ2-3	TGTGCCAGCAGCGGCTCCTCCGGGACTACGCAGTATTTT	CASSGSSGTTQYF
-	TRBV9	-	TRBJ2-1	TGTGCCAGCAGCGTAACAGGTGGCCTAGGGCAAATCAATGAGCAGTTCTTC	CASSVTGGLGQINEQFF
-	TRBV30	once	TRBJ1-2	TGTGCCTGGAGTGAGGGAGATGGCTACACCTTC	CAWSEGDGYTF